This TCR beta chain stems from a study of pediatric ulcerative colitis. CDR1 and CDR2 from the germline V gene are SEHNR and FQNEAQ (reference sequence). The length of the CDR3 is 13 residues. Trimming removed 5 bases at V and 0 bases at J, with 8 bases between. Concerning this clone itself: Its antigen is still unknown.

The study, taken as a whole, reports: Ulcerative colitis patients shared more blood-rectal clones than controls. Acute severe colitis showed lower rectal diversity from clonal expansions.

Assay used: immunoSEQ multiplex PCR; TCRdb lists only in-frame clones, some missing. This table holds roughly 38,000 clones, around 78% found once. The sequence came from a girl aged 10-17 years with moderate ulcerative colitis. The sequenced sample was blood. The chain links TRBV7-9 to TRBJ2-7; D unclear. The CDR3 region is CASSPIPSYEQYF. DNA of the CDR3: TGTGCCAGCAGCCCGATCCCCTCCTACGAGCAGTACTTC.